The rows below give T cell receptor beta chains drawn from one sample of a study of OX40 agonist ivuxolimab in advanced cancers. This table comes from immunoSEQ multiplex PCR, and its TCRdb copy is limited to in-frame clones, with some not included. The profile shows about 85,000 clones, approximately 86% of them singletons. The sample here was CD4+ or CD8+ T cells sorted from blood, taken in a trial of the OX40 agonist ivuxolimab. Receptors originate from an adult with an advanced solid tumor such as melanoma, head and neck, liver or kidney cancer. Each CDR3 is given with its conserved first and last residue. The D gene is left open where the match is weak. Clone size appears in some rows only: once, few, many, or a class for an expanded clone.

abundance: NA; d_gene: NA; j_gene: TRBJ1-2; v_gene: TRBV7-6; CDR3nt: TGTGCCAGCAGCTTAGGCGAGCCCTATGGCTACACCTTC; CDR3aa: CASSLGEPYGYTF
abundance: NA; d_gene: TRBD1; j_gene: TRBJ1-2; v_gene: TRBV30; CDR3nt: TGTGCCTGGAGTGTATTTGGCAGGGGGCGAGGCTACACCTTC; CDR3aa: CAWSVFGRGRGYTF
abundance: once; d_gene: NA; j_gene: TRBJ2-7; v_gene: TRBV23-1; CDR3nt: TGCGCCAGCAGTCAAGCCTACGGACCGCGCTTCTCCTACGAGCAGTACTTC; CDR3aa: CASSQAYGPRFSYEQYF
abundance: NA; d_gene: NA; j_gene: TRBJ2-3; v_gene: TRBV5-4; CDR3nt: TGTGCCAGCAGCCCCGGCAGGGGAGATGCAGATACGCAGTATTTT; CDR3aa: CASSPGRGDADTQYF
abundance: NA; d_gene: TRBD1; j_gene: TRBJ1-1; v_gene: TRBV10-3; CDR3nt: TGTGCCGTACATACACAGGGGGGAGGAACTGAAGCTTTCTTT; CDR3aa: CAVHTQGGGTEAFF
abundance: NA; d_gene: NA; j_gene: TRBJ2-3; v_gene: TRBV5-1; CDR3nt: TGCGCCAGCAGCTCCACTCTTAGCGGAAGCACAGATACGCAGTATTTT; CDR3aa: CASSSTLSGSTDTQYF
abundance: NA; d_gene: NA; j_gene: TRBJ1-5; v_gene: TRBV6-5; CDR3nt: TGTGCCAGCAGCCTCCTCGCTGGGCAGCCCCAGCATTTT; CDR3aa: CASSLLAGQPQHF
abundance: NA; d_gene: NA; j_gene: TRBJ1-3; v_gene: TRBV4-1; CDR3nt: TGCGCCAGCAGCCAAGGCCGGTTCGGGACTGGAAACACCATATATTTT; CDR3aa: CASSQGRFGTGNTIYF
abundance: NA; d_gene: TRBD1; j_gene: TRBJ2-3; v_gene: TRBV4-1; CDR3nt: TGCGCCAGCAGCCAAGTACGGGCAGGGGGCGATCATACGCAGTATTTT; CDR3aa: CASSQVRAGGDHTQYF
abundance: NA; d_gene: NA; j_gene: TRBJ2-5; v_gene: TRBV29-1; CDR3nt: TGCAGCCCAAGTGGGTCCGAAGAGACCCAGTACTTC; CDR3aa: CSPSGSEETQYF
abundance: NA; d_gene: NA; j_gene: TRBJ2-2; v_gene: TRBV11-2; CDR3nt: TGTGCCAGCAGCCCTTTTCTCGGGGACACCGGGGAGCTGTTTTTT; CDR3aa: CASSPFLGDTGELFF
abundance: NA; d_gene: TRBD2; j_gene: TRBJ2-5; v_gene: TRBV5-6; CDR3nt: TGTGCCAGCAGCCAAAGGGCTAGCGGGCAAGAGACCCAGTACTTC; CDR3aa: CASSQRASGQETQYF
abundance: NA; d_gene: TRBD2; j_gene: TRBJ2-1; v_gene: TRBV15; CDR3nt: TGTGCCACCAGCACCCCCTCGCGGGGGGCAAATGAGCAGTTCTTC; CDR3aa: CATSTPSRGANEQFF
abundance: NA; d_gene: TRBD1; j_gene: TRBJ1-4; v_gene: TRBV6-5; CDR3nt: TGTGCCAGCAGTATAACAGGGGGGAGTGAAAAACTGTTTTTT; CDR3aa: CASSITGGSEKLFF
abundance: NA; d_gene: NA; j_gene: TRBJ2-5; v_gene: TRBV5-5; CDR3nt: TGTGCCAGCAGCTTGGTGACACCCGGACGAGAGACCCAGTACTTC; CDR3aa: CASSLVTPGRETQYF
abundance: NA; d_gene: NA; j_gene: TRBJ2-1; v_gene: TRBV29-1; CDR3nt: TGCAGCGTTGAGGTGACGGGGGGCCATGAGCAGTTCTTC; CDR3aa: CSVEVTGGHEQFF
abundance: NA; d_gene: TRBD2; j_gene: TRBJ2-1; v_gene: TRBV10-3; CDR3nt: TGTGCCACTGGGGAGCGGGGGACCTCCTACAATGAGCAGTTCTTC; CDR3aa: CATGERGTSYNEQFF
abundance: NA; d_gene: NA; j_gene: TRBJ2-3; v_gene: TRBV7-2; CDR3nt: TGTGCCAGCAGCTCTTTTCCCCGGGGGAGCACAGATACGCAGTATTTT; CDR3aa: CASSSFPRGSTDTQYF
abundance: once; d_gene: TRBD2; j_gene: TRBJ2-1; v_gene: TRBV11-2; CDR3nt: TGTGCCAGCAGCTCAGGGACTAGCGGGGGTTACAATGAGCAGTTCTTC; CDR3aa: CASSSGTSGGYNEQFF
abundance: NA; d_gene: NA; j_gene: TRBJ1-4; v_gene: TRBV25-1; CDR3nt: TGTGCCAGCAGTGAATTCTCGGGGTCACAGGGTTCGGGTGAAAAACTGTTTTTT; CDR3aa: CASSEFSGSQGSGEKLFF
abundance: NA; d_gene: NA; j_gene: TRBJ2-7; v_gene: TRBV6-5; CDR3nt: TGTGCCAGCAGTTACAACAGGACCTACGAGCAGTACTTC; CDR3aa: CASSYNRTYEQYF
abundance: once; d_gene: NA; j_gene: TRBJ1-1; v_gene: TRBV18; CDR3nt: TGTGCCAGCTCACCAAGGGAGGAAGGCACTGAAGCTTTCTTT; CDR3aa: CASSPREEGTEAFF
abundance: NA; d_gene: NA; j_gene: TRBJ2-5; v_gene: TRBV11-2; CDR3nt: TGTGCCAGCAGCTTAGAAGGCGGGTCACCTCGCCAAGAGACCCAGTACTTC; CDR3aa: CASSLEGGSPRQETQYF
abundance: NA; d_gene: TRBD2; j_gene: TRBJ2-5; v_gene: TRBV4-2; CDR3nt: TGTGCCAGCAGCCAAGTTTCTAGCGGGGGGGTCCAAGAGACCCAGTACTTC; CDR3aa: CASSQVSSGGVQETQYF
abundance: NA; d_gene: NA; j_gene: TRBJ2-5; v_gene: TRBV4-1; CDR3nt: TGCGCCAGCAGCCCAGACCTAATACAAGAGACCCAGTACTTC; CDR3aa: CASSPDLIQETQYF
abundance: NA; d_gene: NA; j_gene: TRBJ2-1; v_gene: TRBV7-3; CDR3nt: TGTGCCAGCAGCTTAGCGGGGGCATCCTACAATGAGCAGTTCTTC; CDR3aa: CASSLAGASYNEQFF
abundance: NA; d_gene: NA; j_gene: TRBJ1-4; v_gene: TRBV5-4; CDR3nt: TGTGCCAGCAGCTTGGGCGGGACAACAACTAATGAAAAACTGTTTTTT; CDR3aa: CASSLGGTTTNEKLFF
abundance: NA; d_gene: NA; j_gene: TRBJ2-3; v_gene: TRBV6-5; CDR3nt: TGTGCCACCTTAGGGGTGGAGAGCACAGATACGCAGTATTTT; CDR3aa: CATLGVESTDTQYF
abundance: NA; d_gene: NA; j_gene: TRBJ2-1; v_gene: TRBV4-2; CDR3nt: TGTGCCAGCAGCCAGGCGGCAACTAGAAGTGAGCAGTTCTTC; CDR3aa: CASSQAATRSEQFF
abundance: NA; d_gene: NA; j_gene: TRBJ2-7; v_gene: TRBV25-1; CDR3nt: TGTGCCAGCAGACAGGCCTCCTACGAGCAGTACTTC; CDR3aa: CASRQASYEQYF
abundance: NA; d_gene: NA; j_gene: TRBJ1-5; v_gene: TRBV6-5; CDR3nt: TGTGCCAGCAGTGGACGACGGGGGCAGCCCCAGCATTTT; CDR3aa: CASSGRRGQPQHF
abundance: few; d_gene: TRBD2; j_gene: TRBJ2-1; v_gene: TRBV11-3; CDR3nt: TGTGCCAGCAGCGCGGGACTAGCGGCTTACAATGAGCAGTTCTTC; CDR3aa: CASSAGLAAYNEQFF
abundance: NA; d_gene: TRBD1; j_gene: TRBJ1-3; v_gene: TRBV5-4; CDR3nt: TGTGCCAGCAGCCTGGGACAGAATAGAAACACCATATATTTT; CDR3aa: CASSLGQNRNTIYF
abundance: NA; d_gene: NA; j_gene: TRBJ1-5; v_gene: TRBV19; CDR3nt: TGTGCCAGTACCGAAACAGGGTACGGTGTTGGCAATCAGCCCCAGCATTTT; CDR3aa: CASTETGYGVGNQPQHF